This T cell receptor beta chain was captured in a study of shared clonotypes between healthy human individuals. Points from the study as a whole: Non-shared clonotypes displayed generation probabilities falling below those of clonotypes present in all four donors.

The method was immunoSEQ multiplex PCR; TCRdb's version includes in-frame clones alone and lacks a portion of them. The data contain fewer than 1.8 million clones, 97% to 99% of them singletons. Turning to this clone: Antigen unknown.

Per germline, CDR1 LNHDA and CDR2 SQIVND (reference sequence). The CDR3 has 17 residues. V shed 5 bases, J shed 6 bases, and the junction held 14 bases outside the gene matches. This chain joins TRBV19 and TRBJ2-2, with 8 bases that match TRBD2. The origin of this receptor is a man younger than 45 in good health. The sequencing sample was made of naive CD4+ T cells sorted from blood. Subset: CD45RA+ positively selected. Here the CDR3 reads CASSQVAGRAGAGELFF. For the CDR3, the DNA is TGTGCCAGTAGTCAGGTTGCCGGGAGGGCCGGGGCCGGGGAGCTGTTTTTT.